This T cell receptor (beta chain) was observed in a study of CD8 T cells in ankylosing spondylitis. Study-wide points: Ankylosing spondylitis blood appeared to carry a characteristic TCR beta motif of several highly homologous variants. There was reportedly significant enrichment of clones that were disease-linked in matched ankylosing spondylitis synovial fluid.

TCR beta libraries were made by quantitative 5'-RACE with molecular barcodes. TCRdb itself ran the 5' RACE reads through MiXCR, one entry per CDR3 protein. The sample contains some 700,000 distinct CDR3 sequences, around 20% of which appear only once. A few counts support this clonotype. The antigen is not known. Germline V gene lookup returns CDR1 SGHKS and CDR2 YYEKEE (reference sequence). V lost 0 bases and J lost 7, with 8 bases in between. The CDR3 has 13 residues. The specimen sequenced was blood, either unsorted or a sorted T cell fraction (not recorded which). The chain uses TRBV5-5 and TRBJ1-5; D gene uncertain. The clonotype comes from a male donor with ankylosing spondylitis. The CDR3 is CASSLASQQPQHF. CDR3 bases: TGTGCCAGCAGCTTGGCCTCCCAGCAGCCCCAGCATTTT. The entire variable domain, with the rest obtained from reference TRBV5-5 and TRBJ1-5, is as follows: DAGVTQSPTHLIKTRGQQVTLRCSPISGHKSVSWYQQVLGQGPQFIFQYYEKEERGRGNFPDRFSARQFPNYSSELNVNALLLGDSALYLCASSLASQQPQHFGDGTRLSIL.